This T cell receptor (beta chain) is drawn from a study of human T cells and chemical hapten exposure. Study information: 2% DPC applied to an approximately 2 cm by approximately 2 cm arm area sensitized donors.

TCRdb passed the RACE reads through MiXCR, listing each CDR3 protein once. The profile shows tens of thousands of distinct CDR3 sequences, 3% to 3.5% of them singletons. This clonotype has at least ten counts. The time point: patch test 2, 6 weeks after DPC sensitization. Stated treatment: therapeutic diphenylcyclopropenone sensitization with weekly scalp DPC. Germline V gene lookup returns CDR1 LNHDA and CDR2 SQIVND (reference sequence). V was pared by 5 bases and J by 3 bases, with 6 bases of the junction left unmatched. CDR3 length: 15 amino acids. The sequences come from whole blood, collected in connection with sensitization to the hapten diphenylcyclopropenone (DPC). The sequence was obtained from a man aged 35 to 55 with alopecia areata. Some clones in this sample may be carry-over from other donors' samples. The rearrangement uses TRBV19 and TRBJ2-7, with 11 bases fitting TRBD2. CDR3 coding DNA: TGTGCCAGTAGTCAAACTAGCGGGAGTAACTACGAGCAGTACTTC. Amino acid sequence: CASSQTSGSNYEQYF.